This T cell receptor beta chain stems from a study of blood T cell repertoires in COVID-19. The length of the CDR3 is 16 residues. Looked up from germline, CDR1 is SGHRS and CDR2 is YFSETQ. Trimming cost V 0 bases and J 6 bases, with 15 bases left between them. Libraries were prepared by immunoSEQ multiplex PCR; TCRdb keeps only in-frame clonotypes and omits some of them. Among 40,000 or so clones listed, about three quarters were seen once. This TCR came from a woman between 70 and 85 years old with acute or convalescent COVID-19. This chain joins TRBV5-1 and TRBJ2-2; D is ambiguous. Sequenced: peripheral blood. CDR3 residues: CASSLERATHAGELFF. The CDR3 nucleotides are TGCGCCAGCAGCTTGGAACGTGCTACCCACGCCGGGGAGCTGTTTTTT.